The 9 T cell receptor beta chains in this list originate from one sample, sequenced in a study of blood T cell repertoires in COVID-19. Sequenced by immunoSEQ multiplex PCR; TCRdb stores in-frame clones only, minus some. The table lists approximately 330,000 clones, under 90% of them singletons. The sample was PBMCs or T cells enriched from blood (not recorded which). Receptor source: a woman younger than 45 who had recovered from COVID-19.

V usage is TRBV27 and J usage is TRBJ2-3, with a tentative D call TRBD2 (5 bases). The CDR3 runs 14 residues. Germline CDR1 MNHEY, CDR2 SMNVEV (reference sequence). Deletions cut 0 bases from V and 4 bases from J, with 8 bases between. The CDR3 reads CASSLSRGADTQYF. The CDR3 region has the DNA TGTGCCAGCAGTTTATCTCGGGGAGCAGATACGCAGTATTTT.

The chain recombines TRBV7-2 with TRBJ2-7; 8 bases line up with TRBD1. This CDR3 has 15 residues. The ends lost 5 bases at V and 3 bases at J; junction bases unmatched: 9. The V gene's germline CDR1 is SGHTA and CDR2 FQGNSA. The DNA for the CDR3 is TGTGCCAGCAGCCCAAGGACAGGGTTAGGCTACGAGCAGTACTTC. This encodes CASSPRTGLGYEQYF.

The chain uses TRBV5-1 and TRBJ1-6; perhaps TRBD1 as D (5 bases). Trimming removed 0 bases at V and 7 bases at J, with 11 bases between. The CDR3 extends over 15 amino acids. Germline-derived CDR1 and CDR2 are SGHRS and YFSETQ. CDR3 nucleotide sequence: TGCGCCAGCAGCTTGGGGACAATCCAAAATTCACCCCTCCACTTT. This encodes CASSLGTIQNSPLHF.

The genes are TRBV7-2 and TRBJ2-5; 8 nucleotides agree with TRBD1. Germline CDR1 reads SGHTA; CDR2 reads FQGNSA. Unmatched junction bases numbered 9, after V lost 5 bases and J lost 4 bases. The CDR3 consists of 15 residues. The CDR3 bases are TGTGCCAGCAGCCTCAGGACAGGGCTGAGAGAGACCCAGTACTTC. This translates into CASSLRTGLRETQYF.

The chain employs TRBV2 and TRBJ2-7, with 8 bases that match TRBD2. The germline V gene has CDR1 SNHLY and CDR2 FYNNEI. V dropped 11 bases and J dropped 2; count of bases not matched to a gene: 11. This CDR3 comprises 14 residues. CDR3 DNA sequence: TGTGCCTTCACTTGGGCGGGAGGTGCCTACGAGCAGTACTTC. This encodes CAFTWAGGAYEQYF.

V and J are TRBV2 and TRBJ2-5; a possible D gene is TRBD1 (5 bases). CDR3 length equals 13 residues. Between the trimmed V and J ends, which lost 5 bases and 2 bases, there was a span of 9 bases. Germline lookup yields CDR1 SNHLY and CDR2 FYNNEI. As DNA, the CDR3 is TGTGCCAGCAGTACGGACATTCAAGAGACCCAGTACTTC. Translation: CASSTDIQETQYF.

The chain employs TRBV5-1 and TRBJ2-1; TRBD2 aligns across 12 bases. With 3 bases clipped from V and 10 bases from J, the junction kept 11 bases outside the gene matches. Germline V CDR1 and CDR2: SGHRS, YFSETQ. This CDR3 has 16 residues. The DNA for the CDR3 is TGCGCCAGCAGCTCTAACCTAGCGGGAGGGCCCGGGGAGCAGTTCTTC. It is translated as CASSSNLAGGPGEQFF.

This chain uses TRBV5-4 with TRBJ2-3; maybe TRBD1 (6 bases). V shed 0 bases and J shed 1 base, with 9 bases lying between them. This CDR3 is built from 15 residues. Germline V gives CDR1 SGHNT, CDR2 YYREEE (reference sequence). The DNA of the CDR3 is TGTGCCAGCAGCTTGGACAGGGCCGGCACAGATACGCAGTATTTT. Its protein product is CASSLDRAGTDTQYF.

This sequence joins TRBV5-1 and TRBJ2-1; D possibly corresponds to TRBD2 (5 bases). CDR1 is SGHRS, CDR2 YFSETQ, per germline. V was pared by 4 bases and J by 8 bases, with 13 bases between. This CDR3 is built from 13 residues. This chain's CDR3 is CASSPWTVDEQFF. For the CDR3, the DNA is TGCGCCAGCAGCCCGTGGACTGTTGATGAGCAGTTCTTC.